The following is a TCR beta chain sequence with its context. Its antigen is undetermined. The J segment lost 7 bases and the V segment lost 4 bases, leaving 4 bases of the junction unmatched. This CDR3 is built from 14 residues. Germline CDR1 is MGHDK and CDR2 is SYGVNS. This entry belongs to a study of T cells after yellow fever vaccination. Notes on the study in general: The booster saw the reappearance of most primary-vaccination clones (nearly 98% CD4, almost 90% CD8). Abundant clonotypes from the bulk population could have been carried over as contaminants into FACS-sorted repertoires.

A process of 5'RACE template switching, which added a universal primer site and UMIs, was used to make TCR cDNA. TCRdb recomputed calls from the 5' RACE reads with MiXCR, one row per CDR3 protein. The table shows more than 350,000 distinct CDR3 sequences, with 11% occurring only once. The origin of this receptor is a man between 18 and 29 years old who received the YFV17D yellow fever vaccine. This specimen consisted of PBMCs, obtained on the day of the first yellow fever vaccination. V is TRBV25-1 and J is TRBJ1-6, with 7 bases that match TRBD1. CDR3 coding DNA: TGTGCCAGCAGTGTGACAGGGATCAATTCACCCCTCCACTTT. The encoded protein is CASSVTGINSPLHF.